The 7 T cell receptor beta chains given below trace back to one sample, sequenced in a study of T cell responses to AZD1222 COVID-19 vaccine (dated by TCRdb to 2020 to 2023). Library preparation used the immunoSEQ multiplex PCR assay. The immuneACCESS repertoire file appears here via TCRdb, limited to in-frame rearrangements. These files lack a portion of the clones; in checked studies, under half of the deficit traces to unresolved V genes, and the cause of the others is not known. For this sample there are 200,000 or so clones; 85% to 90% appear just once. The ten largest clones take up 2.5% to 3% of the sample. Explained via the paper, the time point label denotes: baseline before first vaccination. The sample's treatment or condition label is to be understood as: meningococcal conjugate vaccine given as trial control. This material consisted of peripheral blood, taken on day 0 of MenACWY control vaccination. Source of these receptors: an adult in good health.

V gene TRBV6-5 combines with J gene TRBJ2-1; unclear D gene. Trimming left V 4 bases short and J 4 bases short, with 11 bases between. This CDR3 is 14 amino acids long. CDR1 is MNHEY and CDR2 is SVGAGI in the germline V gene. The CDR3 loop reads CASSFKSHYNEQFF. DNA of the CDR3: TGTGCCAGCAGTTTTAAGTCCCATTACAATGAGCAGTTCTTC.

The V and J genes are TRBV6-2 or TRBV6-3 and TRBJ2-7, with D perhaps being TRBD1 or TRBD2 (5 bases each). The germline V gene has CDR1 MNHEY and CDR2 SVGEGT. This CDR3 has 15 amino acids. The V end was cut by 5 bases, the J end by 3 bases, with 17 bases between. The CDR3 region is CASSHLRGPNYEQYF. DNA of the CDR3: TGTGCCAGCAGTCACCTTAGGGGACCGAACTACGAGCAGTACTTC.

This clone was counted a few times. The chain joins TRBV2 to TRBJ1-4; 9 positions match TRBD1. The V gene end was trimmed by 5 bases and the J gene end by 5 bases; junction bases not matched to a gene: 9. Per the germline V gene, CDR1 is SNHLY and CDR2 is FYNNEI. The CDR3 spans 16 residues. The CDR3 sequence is CASSITGGVSNEKLFF. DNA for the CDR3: TGTGCCAGCAGTATTACAGGGGGCGTATCGAATGAAAAACTGTTTTTT.

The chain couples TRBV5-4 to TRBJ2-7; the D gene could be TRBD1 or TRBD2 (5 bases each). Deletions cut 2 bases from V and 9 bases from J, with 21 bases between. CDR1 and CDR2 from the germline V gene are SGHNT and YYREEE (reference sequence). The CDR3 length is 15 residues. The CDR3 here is CASSLSGTGRTWQYF. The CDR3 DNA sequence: TGTGCCAGCAGCTTATCCGGGACGGGGAGAACTTGGCAGTACTTC.

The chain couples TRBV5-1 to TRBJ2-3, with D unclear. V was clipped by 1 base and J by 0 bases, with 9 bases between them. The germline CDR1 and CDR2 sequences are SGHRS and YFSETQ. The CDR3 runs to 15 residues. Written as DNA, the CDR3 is TGCGCCAGCAGCTTGTCCTTTGGGAGCACAGATACGCAGTATTTT. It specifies CASSLSFGSTDTQYF.

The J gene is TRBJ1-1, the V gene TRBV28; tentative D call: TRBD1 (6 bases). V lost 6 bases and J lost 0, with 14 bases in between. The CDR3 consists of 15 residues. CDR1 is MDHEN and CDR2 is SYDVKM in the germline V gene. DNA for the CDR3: TGTGCCAGCAGCCCTCCCGGGACACTGAACACTGAAGCTTTCTTT. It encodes CASSPPGTLNTEAFF.

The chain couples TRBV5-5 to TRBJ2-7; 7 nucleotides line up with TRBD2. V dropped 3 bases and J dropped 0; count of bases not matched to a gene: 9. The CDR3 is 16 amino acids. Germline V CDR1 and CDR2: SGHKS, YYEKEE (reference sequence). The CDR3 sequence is CASSSGLAGVSYEQYF. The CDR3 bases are TGTGCCAGCAGCTCTGGACTCGCGGGGGTCTCCTACGAGCAGTACTTC. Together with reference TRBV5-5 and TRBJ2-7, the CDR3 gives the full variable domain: DAGVTQSPTHLIKTRGQQVTLRCSPISGHKSVSWYQQVLGQGPQFIFQYYEKEERGRGNFPDRFSARQFPNYSSELNVNALLLGDSALYLCASSSGLAGVSYEQYFGPGTRLTVT.